Listed here are 3 T cell receptor beta chains from one sample, sequenced in a study of blood T cell repertoires in COVID-19. Data came from immunoSEQ multiplex PCR; TCRdb stores just in-frame clones and leaves some out. The sample includes 130,000 or so clones, approximately 89% of them seen just once. Input material: peripheral blood. The receptor source for this set is a man aged 45 to 65 with acute or convalescent COVID-19.

This clone was found once. The chain uses TRBV5-1 and TRBJ1-1, with D possibly TRBD1 on 6 matching bases. Germline lookup yields CDR1 SGHRS and CDR2 YFSETQ. V was cut by 4 bases and J by 0 bases, with 16 bases left in between. The CDR3 totals 16 residues. The chain's CDR3 is CASSRRGGGMNTEAFF. The CDR3 DNA sequence: TGCGCCAGCAGCCGGCGCGGGGGCGGGATGAACACTGAAGCTTTCTTT. Filled out from reference TRBV5-1 and TRBJ1-1, the complete variable domain reads KAGVTQTPRYLIKTRGQQVTLSCSPISGHRSVSWYQQTPGQGLQFLFEYFSETQRNKGNFPGRFSGRQFSNSRSEMNVSTLELGDSALYLCASSRRGGGMNTEAFFGQGTRLTVV.

The J gene is TRBJ2-6, the V gene TRBV19, with D tentatively TRBD2 (5 bases). From germline, CDR1 is LNHDA and CDR2 SQIVND (reference sequence). This CDR3 has 16 amino acids. Between the trimmed V and J ends, which lost 5 bases and 2 bases, there was a span of 13 bases. The CDR3 is CASSSGGFAGANVLTF. CDR3 nucleotides: TGTGCCAGTAGTTCCGGCGGGTTCGCTGGGGCCAACGTCCTGACTTTC.

The gene calls are TRBV6-1 and TRBJ1-5; tentative D call: TRBD1 (6 bases). Germline-derived CDR1 and CDR2 are MNHNS and SASEGT. The V end lost 0 bases, the J end lost 6 bases, and 15 bases lay between the germline ends. The CDR3 is made up of 16 amino acids. CDR3 DNA sequence: TGTGCCAGCAGTGAAGCGAGAACAGGGTCCGGTCAGCCCCAGCATTTT. Protein sequence: CASSEARTGSGQPQHF.